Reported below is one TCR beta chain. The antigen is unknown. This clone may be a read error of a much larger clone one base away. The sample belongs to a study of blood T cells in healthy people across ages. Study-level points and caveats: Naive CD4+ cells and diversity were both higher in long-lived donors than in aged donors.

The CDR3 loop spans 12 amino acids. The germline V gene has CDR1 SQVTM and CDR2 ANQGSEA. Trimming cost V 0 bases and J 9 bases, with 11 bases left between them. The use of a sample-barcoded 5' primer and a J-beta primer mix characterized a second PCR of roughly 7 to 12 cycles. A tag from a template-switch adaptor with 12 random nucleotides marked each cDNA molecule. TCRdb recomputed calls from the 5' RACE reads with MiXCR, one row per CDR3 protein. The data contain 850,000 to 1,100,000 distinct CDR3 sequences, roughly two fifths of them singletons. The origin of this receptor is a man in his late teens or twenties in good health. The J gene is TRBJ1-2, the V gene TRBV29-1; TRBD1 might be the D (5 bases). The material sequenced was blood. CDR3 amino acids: CSVEDPGYSYTF. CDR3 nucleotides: TGCAGCGTTGAAGATCCAGGGTACAGCTACACCTTC.